The next 23 T cell receptor beta chains were all read from a single sample in a study of T cells after yellow fever vaccination. MiXCR, applied by TCRdb to the 5' RACE reads, yields one record per CDR3 protein. The data contain some 240,000 distinct CDR3 sequences, about 5.2% of them seen just once; the ten biggest clones take up roughly 3%. Sequenced material: CD4+ T cells sorted from PBMCs, taken on the day of the yellow fever booster vaccination. The source is a man in his late teens or twenties who received the YFV17D yellow fever vaccine.

The V call is TRBV3-1, the J call TRBJ2-3; D may be TRBD2 (6 bases). Trimming removed 0 bases at V and 1 base at J, with 14 bases between. CDR3 length: 17 residues. From germline, CDR1 is LGHDT and CDR2 YNNKEL (reference sequence). Here the CDR3 reads CASSQDGGGGGTDTQYF. CDR3 bases: TGTGCCAGCAGCCAAGATGGCGGCGGAGGGGGCACAGATACGCAGTATTTT.

This clonotype was seen at least ten times. This rearrangement joins TRBV10-3 to TRBJ1-5, with D possibly being TRBD1 (5 bases). V was cut by 4 bases and J by 7 bases, with 14 bases left in between. Germline CDR1 and CDR2: ENHRY and SYGVKD. This CDR3 spans 14 amino acids. CDR3 sequence (DNA): TGTGCCATCAGTGGACTCAGGGCGGGCCAGCCCCAGCATTTT. Translation: CAISGLRAGQPQHF.

This clonotype was observed at least ten times. The V and J genes are TRBV5-1 and TRBJ2-1, with 7 bases lining up with TRBD1. V was pared by 1 base and J by 4 bases, with 5 bases of the junction left unmatched. The CDR3 extends over 15 amino acids. Germline V gene lookup returns CDR1 SGHRS and CDR2 YFSETQ. CDR3 nucleotide sequence: TGCGCCAGCAGCTTGCCACAGGGGATATACAATGAGCAGTTCTTC. It specifies CASSLPQGIYNEQFF.

This clonotype was counted between two and nine times. The gene calls are TRBV4-1 and TRBJ1-6; D remains ambiguous. Germline loops: CDR1 MGHRA, CDR2 YSYEKL. The V end was cut by 0 bases, the J end by 12 bases, with 21 bases between. The length of the CDR3 is 17 residues. CDR3 nucleotide sequence: TGCGCCAGCAGCCAAGATAGGTTTAGCGGGTTGGAATTACCCCTCCACTTT. Residues: CASSQDRFSGLELPLHF.

This clonotype was seen repeatedly, ten times or more. This sequence joins TRBV29-1 and TRBJ2-3, with D unresolved. Germline V gives CDR1 SQVTM, CDR2 ANQGSEA. This CDR3 is 14 amino acids long. The V and J ends lost 7 bases and 0 bases respectively, with 14 bases between them. CDR3 in amino acids: CSARSYTSTDTQYF. The CDR3 coding sequence is TGCAGCGCCCGGTCGTATACTAGCACAGATACGCAGTATTTT.

This clonotype has more than one count but fewer than ten. The V and J genes are TRBV20-1 and TRBJ2-5; D unresolved. The CDR3 has 14 amino acids. CDR1 is DFQATT, CDR2 SNEGSKA, per germline (reference sequence). V gave up 6 bases and J gave up 3 bases, with 17 bases separating them. For the CDR3, the DNA is TGCAGTGCCCGGACCTATTGGAACGAAGAGACCCAGTACTTC. As protein: CSARTYWNEETQYF.

The chain carries TRBV5-4 and TRBJ1-4, with 9 bases fitting TRBD1. V lost 4 bases, J lost 8 bases, and 9 bases stayed unmatched. The CDR3 contains 15 residues. Germline V CDR1 and CDR2: SGHNT, YYREEE (reference sequence). The DNA for the CDR3 is TGTGCCAGCAGCCCGGACAGGGGAGGAGGGGAAAAACTGTTTTTT. This encodes CASSPDRGGGEKLFF.

The rearrangement uses TRBV2 and TRBJ1-1, with D unclear. CDR1 SNHLY and CDR2 FYNNEI come from the germline V gene. V lost 6 bases and J 1 base, leaving 12 bases between the germline ends. The CDR3 is made up of 14 amino acids. CDR3 protein: CASRSELGNTEAFF. The DNA of the CDR3 is TGTGCCAGCAGATCAGAACTAGGGAACACTGAAGCTTTCTTT.

A few counts support this clonotype. The chain joins TRBV29-1 to TRBJ2-3, with 11 positions matching TRBD2. V lost 2 bases and J lost 7; bases outside the gene matches: 5. In germline, CDR1 is SQVTM, CDR2 ANQGSEA. The CDR3 covers 14 residues. CDR3 in DNA: TGCAGCGTTGAATGGGCTAGCGGGGGGAATACGCAGTATTTT. The encoded protein is CSVEWASGGNTQYF.

The table lists this clonotype with many counts. The genes are TRBV20-1 and TRBJ1-1; maybe TRBD1 (5 bases). V dropped 0 bases and J dropped 4 bases, with 12 bases sitting between them. The germline gives CDR1 DFQATT, CDR2 SNEGSKA (reference sequence). The CDR3 has 14 residues. For the CDR3, the DNA is TGCAGTGCTAGAGAGGGGCCAGGCGTCACTGAAGCTTTCTTT. This sequence encodes CSAREGPGVTEAFF.

This rearrangement joins TRBV5-4 to TRBJ2-7, with no clear D. V was shortened by 4 bases and J by 4 bases, with 9 bases between the two germline ends. This CDR3 is built from 12 residues. Germline V gene sequence: CDR1 SGHNT, CDR2 YYREEE (reference sequence). The DNA for the CDR3 is TGTGCCAGCAGCCGTGCCGAGTACGAGCAGTACTTC. Translation: CASSRAEYEQYF.

There are a few counts of this clonotype. The chain joins TRBV4-1 to TRBJ1-4; 8 positions agree with TRBD1. The CDR3 totals 15 residues. Germline loops: CDR1 MGHRA, CDR2 YSYEKL. The trim removed 4 bases at V and 6 bases at J, leaving 7 bases unmatched. CDR3 sequence: CASSPGGAEYEKLFF. CDR3 DNA: TGCGCCAGCAGCCCAGGGGGCGCTGAGTATGAAAAACTGTTTTTT.

J is TRBJ2-3 and V is TRBV6-5, with D maybe TRBD2 (6 bases). The germline V and J ends were trimmed by 6 bases and 3 bases, with 28 bases remaining between them. The CDR3 sequence is 19 residues long. Germline assignment: CDR1 MNHEY and CDR2 SVGAGI. In DNA, the CDR3 is TGTGCCAGCAGAAGAAGTTCCGGGACCCCCGGGGGTGGGACAGATACGCAGTATTTT. This encodes CASRRSSGTPGGGTDTQYF.

This clonotype appeared a few times. The chain uses TRBV20-1 and TRBJ1-5; 9 bases fit TRBD1. Per germline, CDR1 DFQATT and CDR2 SNEGSKA (reference sequence). This CDR3 region has 14 residues. Trimming at V came to 6 bases and at J to 11 bases, leaving 14 bases not matched to a gene. CDR3 region: CSAASGQGIRSQHF. CDR3 nucleotide sequence: TGCAGTGCCGCCTCGGGACAGGGAATACGGTCCCAGCATTTT.

This clonotype was found many times. The chain uses TRBV20-1 and TRBJ2-3, with 7 bases that match TRBD2. V lost 6 bases, J lost 0 bases, and 3 bases stayed unmatched. Germline CDR1 reads DFQATT; CDR2 reads SNEGSKA (reference sequence). This CDR3 has 13 residues. As DNA, the CDR3 is TGCAGTGCCGGACTAGGGAGCACAGATACGCAGTATTTT. It translates to CSAGLGSTDTQYF.

This clonotype was detected ten times or more. The J gene is TRBJ1-4, the V gene TRBV12-3 or TRBV12-4; D unresolved. The germline V and J ends were trimmed by 3 bases and 7 bases, with 12 bases remaining between them. The CDR3 totals 14 residues. For the CDR3, the DNA is TGTGCCAGCAGTTTTCGGGGATTTGGTGAAAAACTGTTTTTT. Translated, it gives CASSFRGFGEKLFF.

A few counts support this clonotype. The chain employs TRBV27 and TRBJ2-7; 7 bases map to TRBD1. Germline V gene data show CDR1 as MNHEY and CDR2 as SMNVEV (reference sequence). This CDR3 contains 13 residues. CDR3 bases: TGTGCAGCTAGGGTCGGGACAGAGATCGAGCAGTACTTC. It yields the protein CAARVGTEIEQYF.

The sample holds many counts of this clonotype. CDR3 amino acids: CASSFGTGANVLTF. In nucleotides, the CDR3 is TGCGCCAGCAGCTTCGGAACTGGGGCCAACGTCCTGACTTTC. The V and J genes are TRBV5-1 and TRBJ2-6; D remains unclear. The CDR3 is 14 amino acids. Germline V gene lookup returns CDR1 SGHRS and CDR2 YFSETQ. Between the trimmed V and J ends, which lost 2 bases and 2 bases, there was a span of 5 bases.

This clonotype was seen only a few times. The chain employs TRBV14 and TRBJ2-7; tentatively, D is TRBD2 (6 bases). The CDR3 totals 14 residues. V lost 4 bases, J lost 2 bases, and 12 bases lay in between. Per the germline V gene, CDR1 is SGHDN and CDR2 is FVKESK. The CDR3 here is CASSPGGVPYEQYV. For the CDR3, the DNA is TGTGCCAGCAGCCCCGGAGGGGTTCCCTACGAGCAGTACGTC.

This clonotype was detected many times. The chain combines TRBV7-9 with TRBJ2-3; the match to TRBD2 covers 10 bases. This CDR3 spans 16 amino acids. Germline CDR1 SEHNR, CDR2 FQNEAQ (reference sequence). J lost 1 base, V lost 5 bases, and 6 bases had no gene match. The CDR3 bases are TGTGCCAGCAGCACCCCTCTAGCGGGGGGCACAGATACGCAGTATTTT. Translation: CASSTPLAGGTDTQYF.

CDR3 region: CASSTGAGGSEQYF. The CDR3 DNA is TGTGCCAGCAGCACAGGGGCAGGGGGCTCCGAGCAGTACTTC. The chain employs TRBV7-3 and TRBJ2-7; the match to TRBD1 covers 8 bases. In germline, CDR1 is SGHTA, CDR2 FQGTGA. The CDR3 has 14 amino acids. With V trimmed by 5 bases and J by 6 bases, 9 bases remained unmatched. Looking up the rest from reference TRBV7-3 and TRBJ2-7 gives the full variable domain: GAGVSQTPSNKVTEKGKYVELRCDPISGHTALYWYRQSLGQGPEFLIYFQGTGAADDSGLPNDRFFAVRPEGSVSTLKIQRTERGDSAVYLCASSTGAGGSEQYFGPGTRLTVT.

The chain carries TRBV6-1 and TRBJ1-6; maybe TRBD1 (5 bases). V dropped 6 bases and J dropped 10 bases, with 19 bases sitting between them. This CDR3 spans 15 amino acids. Germline loops: CDR1 MNHNS, CDR2 SASEGT. The CDR3 nucleotides read TGTGCCAGCAGCCCCGCCGGCGGGGGTCGGTCACCCCTCCACTTT. Protein: CASSPAGGGRSPLHF.

At least ten counts were recorded for this clonotype. This chain's CDR3 is CASSLSVGGAYQETQYF. The CDR3 nucleotides read TGTGCCAGCTCACTCTCGGTCGGGGGCGCTTACCAAGAGACCCAGTACTTC. The chain combines TRBV18 with TRBJ2-5; D tentatively fits TRBD1 or TRBD2 (6 bases each). Germline-derived CDR1 and CDR2 are KGHSH and LQKENI. Trimming took off 4 bases at V and 0 bases at J, with 18 bases between the two ends. The CDR3 extends over 17 amino acids.